This T cell receptor (beta chain) stems from a study of OX40 agonist ivuxolimab in advanced cancers. About the research overall: Those enrolled were less than 85% male, with a mean age of around 58 years and ages from roughly 20 to 85.

TCRdb keeps only in-frame clones here, not all; method: immunoSEQ multiplex PCR. The sample holds 73,000 or so clones, approximately 86% seen once. Autoimmune disease history or systemic immunosuppression was exclusionary. The CDR3 runs to 14 residues. Looked up from germline, CDR1 is GTSNPN and CDR2 is SVGIG (reference sequence). The V gene end was trimmed by 1 base and the J gene end by 7 bases; junction bases not matched to a gene: 6. Source: CD4+ or CD8+ T cells sorted from blood, taken in a trial of the OX40 agonist ivuxolimab. The V gene is TRBV30, the J gene TRBJ1-5; 8 bases are shared with TRBD1. The receptor was derived from an adult with an advanced solid tumor such as melanoma, head and neck, liver or kidney cancer. The CDR3 protein is CAWSAGQGGQPQHF. The CDR3 bases are TGTGCCTGGAGTGCCGGACAGGGAGGACAGCCCCAGCATTTT.